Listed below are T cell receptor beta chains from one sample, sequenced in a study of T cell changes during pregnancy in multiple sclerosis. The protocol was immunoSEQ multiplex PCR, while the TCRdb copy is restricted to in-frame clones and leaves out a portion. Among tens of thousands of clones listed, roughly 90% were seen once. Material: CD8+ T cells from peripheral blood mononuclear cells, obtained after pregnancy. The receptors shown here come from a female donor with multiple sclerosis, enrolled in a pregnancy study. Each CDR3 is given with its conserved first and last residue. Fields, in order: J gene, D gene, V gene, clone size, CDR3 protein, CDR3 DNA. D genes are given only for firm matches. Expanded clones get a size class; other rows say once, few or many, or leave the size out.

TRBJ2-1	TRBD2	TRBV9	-	CASSVDTLRAGGPGNEQFF	TGTGCCAGCAGCGTAGACACATTAAGGGCGGGGGGGCCGGGAAATGAGCAGTTCTTC
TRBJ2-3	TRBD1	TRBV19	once	CASSIEGTGAGTDTQYF	TGTGCCAGTAGTATAGAAGGGACAGGGGCAGGCACAGATACGCAGTATTTT
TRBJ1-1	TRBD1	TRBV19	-	CASRNSFRDRVEAFF	TGTGCCAGTAGAAACTCATTCCGGGACAGGGTTGAAGCTTTCTTT
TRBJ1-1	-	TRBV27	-	CASRDPRGLLTEAFF	TGTGCCAGCAGAGACCCCAGGGGTTTGCTCACTGAAGCTTTCTTT
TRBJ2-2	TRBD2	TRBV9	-	CASVAGGTGELFF	TGTGCCAGCGTAGCGGGGGGCACCGGGGAGCTGTTTTTT
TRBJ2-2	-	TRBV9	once	CASSAEGQSGELFF	TGTGCCAGCAGCGCAGAGGGACAATCCGGGGAGCTGTTTTTT
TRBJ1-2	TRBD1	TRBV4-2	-	CASSQTGQGVRGYTF	TGTGCCAGCAGCCAAACGGGACAGGGGGTTAGAGGCTACACCTTC
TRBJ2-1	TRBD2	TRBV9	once	CASTLYPSGGLNEQFF	TGTGCCAGCACCCTATACCCGAGCGGGGGGCTGAATGAGCAGTTCTTC
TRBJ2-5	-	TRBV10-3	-	CAISDPDSRETQYF	TGTGCCATCAGTGACCCCGACAGCCGGGAGACCCAGTACTTC
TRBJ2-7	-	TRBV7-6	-	CASSLGEEGNEQYF	TGTGCCAGCAGCTTAGGTGAGGAGGGAAACGAGCAGTACTTC
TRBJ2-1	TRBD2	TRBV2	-	CASSESAGGGYNEQFF	TGTGCCAGCAGTGAAAGCGCGGGGGGGGGTTACAATGAGCAGTTCTTC
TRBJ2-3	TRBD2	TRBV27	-	CASSLGSGGAFDTQYF	TGTGCCAGCAGTTTAGGTAGCGGGGGGGCCTTCGATACGCAGTATTTT
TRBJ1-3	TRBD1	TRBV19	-	CASSPGTGDESSGNTIYF	TGTGCCAGTAGCCCCGGGACAGGGGATGAGAGCTCTGGAAACACCATATATTTT
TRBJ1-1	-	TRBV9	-	CASSATGNTEAFF	TGTGCCAGCAGCGCTACAGGGAACACTGAAGCTTTCTTT
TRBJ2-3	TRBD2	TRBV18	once	CASSLAGGTDTQYF	TGTGCCAGCTCCCTAGCGGGGGGTACGGATACGCAGTATTTT
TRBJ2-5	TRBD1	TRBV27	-	CASSLGRQGEETQYF	TGTGCCAGCAGTTTAGGTCGACAGGGCGAGGAGACCCAGTACTTC
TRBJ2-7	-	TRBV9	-	CASSVSGEYEQYF	TGTGCCAGCAGCGTATCCGGGGAATACGAGCAGTACTTC
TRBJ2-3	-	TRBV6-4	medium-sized	CASSDGATDTQYF	TGTGCCAGCAGTGACGGGGCGACAGATACGCAGTATTTT
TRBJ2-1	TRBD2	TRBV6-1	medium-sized	CASSEAPSGGAYNEQFF	TGTGCCAGCAGTGAAGCACCTAGCGGGGGGGCCTACAATGAGCAGTTCTTC
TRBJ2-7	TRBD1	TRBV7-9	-	CASSLTGSQGKQYF	TGTGCCAGCAGCTTGACAGGGAGTCAAGGCAAGCAGTACTTC
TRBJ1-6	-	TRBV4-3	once	CASSQGLGGDYSPLHF	TGCGCCAGCAGCCAGGGACTGGGGGGGGATTATTCACCCCTCCACTTT
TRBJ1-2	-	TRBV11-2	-	CASSQIANYGYTF	TGTGCCAGCAGCCAGATCGCAAACTATGGCTACACCTTC
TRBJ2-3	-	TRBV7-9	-	CASSPGWVDTQYF	TGTGCCAGCAGCCCGGGATGGGTAGATACGCAGTATTTT
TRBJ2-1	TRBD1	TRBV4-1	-	CASSQVTGATYNEQFF	TGCGCCAGCAGCCAGGTGACAGGGGCAACCTACAATGAGCAGTTCTTC
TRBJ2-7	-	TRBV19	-	CASSIGAGALYEQYF	TGTGCCAGTAGTATAGGGGCAGGGGCCCTCTACGAGCAGTACTTC
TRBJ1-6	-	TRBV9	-	CASSAGWANSPLHF	TGTGCCAGCAGCGCTGGATGGGCGAATTCACCCCTCCACTTT
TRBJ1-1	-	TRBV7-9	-	CASSFRNRVFQAFF	TGTGCCAGCAGTTTTCGTAACAGGGTTTTCCAAGCTTTCTTT
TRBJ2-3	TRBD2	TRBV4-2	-	CASSPLPIGLESTDTQYF	TGTGCCAGCAGCCCTCTCCCTATAGGACTAGAGAGCACAGATACGCAGTATTTT
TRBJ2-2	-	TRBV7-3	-	CASSPGGPGELFF	TGTGCCAGCAGCCCGGGGGGCCCCGGGGAGCTGTTTTTT
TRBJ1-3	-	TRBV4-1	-	CASSPRGYGNTIYF	TGCGCCAGCAGCCCCAGGGGATATGGAAACACCATATATTTT
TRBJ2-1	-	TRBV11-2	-	CASASVGNEQFF	TGTGCCAGCGCTAGCGTAGGCAATGAGCAGTTCTTC
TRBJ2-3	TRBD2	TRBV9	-	CASSSTSDDTQYF	TGTGCCAGCAGCTCGACTAGCGACGATACGCAGTATTTT
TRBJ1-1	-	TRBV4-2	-	CASSFGVVTSDGAFF	TGTGCCAGCAGCTTCGGGGTTGTCACCTCTGACGGGGCTTTCTTT
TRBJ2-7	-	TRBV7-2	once	CASSLGGSGAYEQYF	TGTGCCAGCAGCTTAGGAGGGTCCGGTGCCTACGAGCAGTACTTC
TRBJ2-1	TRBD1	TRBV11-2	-	CASSSGSGGYNEQFF	TGTGCCAGCAGCTCTGGCTCAGGGGGCTACAATGAGCAGTTCTTC
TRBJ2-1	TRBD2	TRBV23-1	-	CASSQYPLAGRNEQFF	TGCGCCAGCAGTCAATACCCCCTAGCGGGGAGGAATGAGCAGTTCTTC